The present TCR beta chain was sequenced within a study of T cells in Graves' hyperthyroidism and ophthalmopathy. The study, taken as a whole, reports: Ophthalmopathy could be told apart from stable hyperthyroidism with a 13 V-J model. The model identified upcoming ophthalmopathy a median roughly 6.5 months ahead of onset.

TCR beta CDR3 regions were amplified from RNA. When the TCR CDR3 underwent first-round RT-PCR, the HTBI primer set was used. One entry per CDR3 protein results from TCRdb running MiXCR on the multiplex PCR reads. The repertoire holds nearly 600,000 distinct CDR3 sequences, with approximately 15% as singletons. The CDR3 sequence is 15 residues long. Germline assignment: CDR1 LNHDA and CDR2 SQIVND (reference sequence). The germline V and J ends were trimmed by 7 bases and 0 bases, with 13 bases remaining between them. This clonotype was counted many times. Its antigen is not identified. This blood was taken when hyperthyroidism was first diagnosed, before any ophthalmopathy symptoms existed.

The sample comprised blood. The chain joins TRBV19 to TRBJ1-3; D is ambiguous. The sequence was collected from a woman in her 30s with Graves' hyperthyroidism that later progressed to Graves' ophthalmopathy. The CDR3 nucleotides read TGTGCCAGTACCCAAGGATCGGGCTCTGGAAACACCATATATTTT. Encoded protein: CASTQGSGSGNTIYF.